A single T cell receptor beta chain is shown here with its context. What it recognizes is unknown. Germline-derived CDR1 and CDR2 are MDHEN and SYDVKM. The CDR3 spans 17 residues. V lost 2 bases, J lost 5 bases, and 21 bases lay in between. Regulatory T cells were sorted as CD4+CD25hiCD127low/negative cells. In the original analysis: Pooled Tregs gave roughly 5.6x10^4 patient and 9.56x10^4 donor TCRbeta sequences. The protocol was immunoSEQ multiplex PCR, while the TCRdb copy is restricted to in-frame clones and leaves out a portion. That table supplies the V and J calls and clone size; D and trimming were determined from the DNA. The sample holds approximately 24,000 clones, about 92% seen once. The data stem from a study of B cell selection in AIRE deficiency. Study-level findings and limits: Patient Tconv cells held 30% to 35% of Treg sequences shared by healthy donors.

The sequence was obtained from a human donor in good health. Source material: CD4+CD25+ Tregs sorted from PBMCs. The rearrangement uses TRBV28 and TRBJ2-5; perhaps TRBD1 as D (6 bases). The CDR3 nucleotides read TGTGCCAGCAGTTTAGTTGGAAAGGGGGTGCGCATGGAGACCCAGTACTTC. The encoded protein is CASSLVGKGVRMETQYF.